The 28 T cell receptor beta chains given below trace back to one sample, sequenced in a study of CD8 T cells in ankylosing spondylitis. TCRdb ran MiXCR on the 5' RACE reads and lists one entry per CDR3 protein. The table lists under 150,000 distinct CDR3 sequences, approximately 9.9% of them singletons. Specimen: blood, either unsorted or a sorted T cell fraction (not recorded which). Every receptor here comes from a male donor with ankylosing spondylitis or in good health (not recorded which).

This clonotype occurred many times. The CDR3 bases are TGCGCCAGCAGCTTGGAGGGGGCAAGGGACACTGAAGCTTTCTTT. Translation: CASSLEGARDTEAFF. The rearrangement joins TRBV5-1 to TRBJ1-1, with TRBD1 matching 7 bases. Trimming cost V 0 bases and J 3 bases; bases outside gene matches: 5. In germline, CDR1 is SGHRS, CDR2 YFSETQ. This CDR3 is built from 15 residues.

The table lists this clonotype with a few counts. The CDR3 sequence is CASSFERSDTQYF. The DNA for the CDR3 is TGTGCCAGCAGCTTCGAGCGTAGCGATACGCAGTATTTT. The chain couples TRBV7-3 to TRBJ2-3; D not certain. The CDR3 has 13 amino acids. From germline, CDR1 is SGHTA and CDR2 FQGTGA. Trimming removed 3 bases from V and 6 bases from J, with 10 bases in between.

The table lists this clonotype with many counts. V gene TRBV5-6 combines with J gene TRBJ2-3, with TRBD2 matching over 8 bases. Germline assignment: CDR1 SGHDT and CDR2 YYEEEE. This CDR3 is 16 amino acids long. After removal of 0 bases from V and 2 bases from J, the junction contained 5 bases not matched to a gene. The CDR3 sequence: CASSLAGGVLTDTQYF. CDR3 coding DNA: TGTGCCAGCAGCTTGGCCGGGGGGGTACTCACAGATACGCAGTATTTT.

The chain joins TRBV2 to TRBJ2-3, with TRBD2 matching 10 bases. J gave up 0 bases and V 6 bases, and 6 bases lay outside the gene matches. This CDR3 comprises 16 residues. Germline loops: CDR1 SNHLY, CDR2 FYNNEI. The CDR3 sequence: CASRKELAGSTDTQYF. The DNA of the CDR3 is TGTGCCAGCAGAAAGGAACTAGCGGGGAGCACAGATACGCAGTATTTT.

CDR3 in amino acids: CSARRAGDLQETQYF. The CDR3 bases are TGCAGTGCTAGAAGAGCGGGAGACCTCCAAGAGACCCAGTACTTC. V and J are TRBV20-1 and TRBJ2-5; TRBD2 agrees at 8 bases. V lost 2 bases, J lost 1 base, and 6 bases stayed unmatched. The CDR3 extends over 15 amino acids. Germline V gene lookup returns CDR1 DFQATT and CDR2 SNEGSKA (reference sequence).

The rearrangement links TRBV29-1 to TRBJ2-1, with TRBD2 matching over 13 bases. Germline loops: CDR1 SQVTM, CDR2 ANQGSEA. The CDR3 runs 14 residues. V shed 6 bases and J 6 bases; nucleotides not matched to a gene: 5. The CDR3 DNA reads TGCAGCGTCCCGGGACTAGCGGGAATCAATGAGCAGTTCTTC. Translated, it gives CSVPGLAGINEQFF.

This clonotype was counted at least ten times. The chain is built from TRBV11-2 and TRBJ2-3; 7 nucleotides match TRBD2. Looked up from germline, CDR1 is SGHAT and CDR2 is FQNNGV. The CDR3 length is 18 residues. V shed 4 bases, J shed 5 bases, and the junction held 18 bases outside the gene matches. CDR3 bases: TGTGCCAGCAGCTCGAACGGGGACGCGGGAGAGGTGGTAGATACGCAGTATTTT. Residues: CASSSNGDAGEVVDTQYF.

The chain couples TRBV7-6 to TRBJ2-7, with TRBD2 matching over 8 bases. The germline CDR1 and CDR2 sequences are SGHVS and FNYEAQ. J was trimmed by 7 bases and V by 2 bases; bases with no gene match: 16. This CDR3 is 17 amino acids long. The CDR3 is CASSLLLAGRGGLEQYF. The DNA for the CDR3 is TGTGCCAGCAGCTTACTTCTGGCCGGGAGGGGGGGCTTAGAGCAGTACTTC.

This clonotype was recorded many times. The chain carries TRBV5-1 and TRBJ2-2, with 9 bases that match TRBD1. V was clipped by 4 bases and J by 6 bases; unmatched bases: 7. The CDR3 loop spans 15 amino acids. CDR1 SGHRS and CDR2 YFSETQ come from the germline V gene. CDR3 amino acids: CASSPGTGIPGELFF. The CDR3 region has the DNA TGCGCCAGCAGCCCCGGGACAGGGATTCCCGGGGAGCTGTTTTTT.

The chain has TRBV27 and TRBJ2-2; 15 nucleotides match TRBD2. CDR1 is MNHEY and CDR2 is SMNVEV in the germline V gene (reference sequence). J was trimmed by 6 bases and V by 6 bases; bases with no gene match: 11. The CDR3 is made up of 18 amino acids. The CDR3 protein is CASSTRTSGRALSGELFF. CDR3 in DNA: TGTGCCAGCAGCACAAGGACTAGCGGGAGGGCCTTGTCCGGGGAGCTGTTTTTT.

This clonotype was counted ten times or more. The chain employs TRBV7-9 and TRBJ2-2; a possible D gene is TRBD2 (5 bases). CDR3 length equals 15 residues. CDR1 and CDR2 (germline): SEHNR, FQNEAQ (reference sequence). V was shortened by 9 bases and J by 0 bases, with 14 bases between the two germline ends. CDR3 loop: CASMGGLANTGELFF. The DNA for the CDR3 is TGTGCCAGTATGGGCGGGCTTGCGAACACCGGGGAGCTGTTTTTT.

The chain carries TRBV20-1 and TRBJ1-5; D remains ambiguous. Trimming stripped 3 bases from V and 4 bases from J, with 7 bases between. There are 12 residues in the CDR3. Per germline, CDR1 DFQATT and CDR2 SNEGSKA (reference sequence). The CDR3 loop is CSARRRNQPQHF. CDR3 nucleotides: TGCAGTGCTAGGCGACGAAATCAGCCCCAGCATTTT.

This clonotype has at least ten counts. The rearrangement joins TRBV19 to TRBJ1-2; TRBD1 matches 9 bases. CDR1 is LNHDA and CDR2 is SQIVND in the germline V gene (reference sequence). The CDR3 consists of 19 residues. Unmatched junction bases numbered 16, after V lost 2 bases and J lost 3 bases. The CDR3 region has the DNA TGTGCCAGTAGTATAAGCCGATCGGGCACAGGGGGCCAGGACTATGGCTACACCTTC. Translating it yields CASSISRSGTGGQDYGYTF.

This chain links TRBV15 with TRBJ2-3; maybe TRBD1 (6 bases). This CDR3 has 15 residues. The germline gives CDR1 LNHNV, CDR2 YYDKDF (reference sequence). V was cut by 0 bases and J by 6 bases, with 13 bases left in between. The chain's CDR3 is CATSRDFRGWDTQYF. In DNA, the CDR3 is TGTGCCACCAGCAGAGATTTCAGGGGATGGGATACGCAGTATTTT.

The chain recombines TRBV5-1 with TRBJ1-1; TRBD1 might be the D (5 bases). The germline gives CDR1 SGHRS, CDR2 YFSETQ. The CDR3 runs 19 residues. Between the trimmed V and J ends, which lost 0 bases and 1 base, there was a span of 22 bases. The CDR3 is CASSLAPGSAIGANTEAFF. The CDR3 bases are TGCGCCAGCAGCTTGGCCCCCGGGTCTGCTATAGGGGCGAACACTGAAGCTTTCTTT.

This clonotype was seen repeatedly, ten times or more. The chain couples TRBV12-3 or TRBV12-4 to TRBJ2-5; D remains unclear. Trimming removed 1 base from V and 7 bases from J, with 7 bases in between. CDR3 length: 12 residues. The CDR3 DNA is TGTGCCAGCAGTTTAGGGCTGCCGACCCAGTACTTC. As protein: CASSLGLPTQYF.

This clonotype was detected ten times or more. This chain connects TRBV28 to TRBJ1-4; possibly TRBD1 for D (6 bases). Germline V CDR1 and CDR2: MDHEN, SYDVKM. V was cut by 1 base and J by 8 bases, with 11 bases left in between. The CDR3 consists of 14 residues. This chain's CDR3 is CASSLFQGREKLFF. As DNA, the CDR3 is TGTGCCAGCAGTTTATTCCAGGGGCGGGAAAAACTGTTTTTT. Drawing the rest from reference TRBV28 and TRBJ1-4, the complete variable domain is DVKVTQSSRYLVKRTGEKVFLECVQDMDHENMFWYRQDPGLGLRLIYFSYDVKMKEKGDIPEGYSVSREKKERFSLILESASTNQTSMYLCASSLFQGREKLFFGSGTQLSVL.

This clonotype occurred many times. This sequence joins TRBV9 and TRBJ2-3; a possible D gene is TRBD1 (5 bases). Germline assignment: CDR1 SGDLS and CDR2 YYNGEE. V gave up 4 bases and J gave up 5 bases, with 20 bases separating them. The CDR3 consists of 16 residues. CDR3: CASSRKGAVLRDTQYF. In nucleotides, the CDR3 is TGTGCCAGCAGCCGAAAAGGGGCGGTTCTGAGAGATACGCAGTATTTT.

Ten or more counts support this clonotype. The chain carries TRBV20-1 and TRBJ2-7; no definite D call. The germline CDR1 and CDR2 sequences are DFQATT and SNEGSKA (reference sequence). V was clipped by 3 bases and J by 1 base, with 7 bases between them. The length of the CDR3 is 12 residues. CDR3 bases: TGCAGTGCTAGGGTGGGGTCCTACGAGCAGTACTTC. Amino acid sequence: CSARVGSYEQYF.

In its sample, this clonotype was seen many times. The chain employs TRBV4-2 and TRBJ2-7; TRBD2 matches at 11 bases. Germline loops: CDR1 LGHNA, CDR2 YNFKEQ. The CDR3 loop spans 15 amino acids. The V gene end was trimmed by 2 bases and the J gene end by 3 bases; junction bases not matched to a gene: 3. The CDR3 DNA is TGTGCCAGCAGCCAATTAGCGGGAGGGGACTACGAGCAGTACTTC. Amino acids: CASSQLAGGDYEQYF.

This clonotype came up many times. This chain links TRBV5-1 with TRBJ1-1; the D gene is possibly TRBD1 (6 bases). The CDR3 has 16 amino acids. Germline CDR1 and CDR2: SGHRS and YFSETQ. V lost 2 bases to trimming and J lost 5 bases, with 19 bases between them. CDR3 nucleotide sequence: TGCGCCAGCAGCTTAGGGGATCCGGGGGCGGCAACTGAAGCTTTCTTT. Protein sequence: CASSLGDPGAATEAFF.

This clonotype was found many times. The rearrangement joins TRBV12-3 or TRBV12-4 to TRBJ2-7, with 7 bases fitting TRBD1. The J segment lost 6 bases and the V segment lost 5 bases, leaving 10 bases of the junction unmatched. The CDR3 is 14 residues long. Here the CDR3 DNA reads TGTGCCAGCAGTCCGACAGGGCGCGCGGGCGAGCAGTACTTC. Its protein product is CASSPTGRAGEQYF.

In this sample, this clonotype turned up many times. The chain couples TRBV5-1 to TRBJ2-1, with D possibly TRBD1 on 5 matching bases. Germline V gives CDR1 SGHRS, CDR2 YFSETQ. Trimming removed 6 bases at V and 2 bases at J, with 15 bases between. The CDR3 spans 15 residues. The DNA of the CDR3 is TGCGCCAGCAACCAAGACAGTGACACCTACAATGAGCAGTTCTTC. It codes for CASNQDSDTYNEQFF.

A few counts support this clonotype. The CDR3 region is CSARGSGSGAYNEQFF. The CDR3 nucleotides read TGCAGTGCTAGAGGGAGCGGGAGCGGCGCATACAATGAGCAGTTCTTC. The genes are TRBV20-1 and TRBJ2-1, with 8 bases that match TRBD2. The length of the CDR3 is 16 residues. The ends lost 1 base at V and 4 bases at J; junction bases unmatched: 9. In germline, CDR1 is DFQATT, CDR2 SNEGSKA (reference sequence).

This clonotype has at least ten counts. CDR3 sequence (DNA): TGTGCCAGCAGTTACTCCGGGGGGGGCAATGAGCAGTTCTTC. It encodes CASSYSGGGNEQFF. The chain joins TRBV6-2 or TRBV6-3 to TRBJ2-1; 8 positions match TRBD2. V lost 0 bases, J lost 6 bases, and 1 base stayed unmatched. The CDR3 extends over 14 amino acids. Germline V gene data show CDR1 as MNHEY and CDR2 as SVGEGT.

This clonotype occurred many times. The chain carries TRBV7-9 and TRBJ2-2; the match to TRBD2 covers 7 bases. The V gene's germline CDR1 is SEHNR and CDR2 FQNEAQ (reference sequence). CDR3 length equals 15 residues. The junction had 5 bases not matched to a gene; V was cut back by 2 bases and J by 5 bases. CDR3 nucleotides: TGTGCCAGCAGCTTAAACGACGGGAGGACCGGGGAGCTGTTTTTT. It specifies CASSLNDGRTGELFF.

This clonotype was observed many times. V and J are TRBV6-1 and TRBJ2-2, with D possibly TRBD2 on 5 matching bases. V lost 7 bases, J lost 5 bases, and 14 bases lay in between. The CDR3 has 14 residues. Per the germline V gene, CDR1 is MNHNS and CDR2 is SASEGT. Written as DNA, the CDR3 is TGTGCCAGCAAACTGGGAGTAATTACCGGGGAGCTGTTTTTT. It specifies CASKLGVITGELFF.

This clonotype was recorded many times. The chain employs TRBV7-2 and TRBJ1-5, with D possibly TRBD1 on 6 matching bases. Germline CDR1 and CDR2: SGHTA and FQGNSA. V was trimmed by 0 bases and J by 5 bases, leaving 11 bases between them. The CDR3 is 15 residues long. The CDR3 is CASSLAGGQHQPQHF. The CDR3 coding sequence is TGTGCCAGCAGCTTAGCAGGGGGGCAACATCAGCCCCAGCATTTT. Based on the CDR3 plus reference TRBV7-2 and TRBJ1-5, the full variable domain is GAGVSQSPSNKVTEKGKDVELRCDPISGHTALYWYRQSLGQGLEFLIYFQGNSAPDKSGLPSDRFSAERTGGSVSTLTIQRTQQEDSAVYLCASSLAGGQHQPQHFGDGTRLSIL.